This entry is about one TCR beta chain. The data belong to a study of blood T cell repertoires in COVID-19. Generated by immunoSEQ multiplex PCR, the TCRdb table keeps only in-frame clones and is missing some. The table has about 170,000 clones, roughly four fifths seen once. CDR1 is MDHEN, CDR2 SYDVKM, per germline. The CDR3 covers 17 residues. The ends lost 5 bases at V and 4 bases at J; junction bases unmatched: 8. The sequence was collected from a woman at least 80 years old with acute or convalescent COVID-19. The rearrangement joins TRBV28 to TRBJ1-6; TRBD1 aligns across 10 bases. The sequenced material came from peripheral blood. The CDR3 reads CASSPAGQGSYNSPLHF. Written as DNA, the CDR3 is TGTGCCAGCAGTCCTGCGGGACAGGGGTCTTATAATTCACCCCTCCACTTT.